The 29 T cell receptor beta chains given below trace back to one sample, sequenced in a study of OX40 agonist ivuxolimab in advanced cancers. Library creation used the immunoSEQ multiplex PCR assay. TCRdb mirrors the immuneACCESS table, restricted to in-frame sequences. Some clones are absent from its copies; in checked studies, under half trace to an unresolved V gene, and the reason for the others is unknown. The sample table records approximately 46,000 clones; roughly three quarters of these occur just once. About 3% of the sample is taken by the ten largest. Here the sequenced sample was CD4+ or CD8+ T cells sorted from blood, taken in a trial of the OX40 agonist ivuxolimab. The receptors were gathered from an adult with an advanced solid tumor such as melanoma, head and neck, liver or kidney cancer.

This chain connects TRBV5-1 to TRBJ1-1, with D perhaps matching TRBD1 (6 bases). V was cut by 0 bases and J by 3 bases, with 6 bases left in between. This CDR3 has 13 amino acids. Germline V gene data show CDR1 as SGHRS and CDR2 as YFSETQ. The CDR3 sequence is CASSLDRDTEAFF. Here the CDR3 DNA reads TGCGCCAGCAGCTTGGACAGGGACACTGAAGCTTTCTTT. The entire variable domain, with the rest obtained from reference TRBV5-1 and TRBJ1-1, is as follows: KAGVTQTPRYLIKTRGQQVTLSCSPISGHRSVSWYQQTPGQGLQFLFEYFSETQRNKGNFPGRFSGRQFSNSRSEMNVSTLELGDSALYLCASSLDRDTEAFFGQGTRLTVV.

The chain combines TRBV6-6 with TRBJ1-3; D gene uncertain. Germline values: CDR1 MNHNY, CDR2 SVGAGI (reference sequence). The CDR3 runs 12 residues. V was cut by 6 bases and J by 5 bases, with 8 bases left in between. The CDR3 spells CASRDGRNTIYF. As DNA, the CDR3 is TGTGCCAGCAGGGACGGCAGAAACACCATATATTTT.

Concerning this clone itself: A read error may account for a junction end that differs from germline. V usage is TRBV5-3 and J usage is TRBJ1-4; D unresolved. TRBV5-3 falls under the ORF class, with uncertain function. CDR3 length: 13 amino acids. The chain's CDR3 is CASSLWTGEKLFF. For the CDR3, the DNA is TGTGCCAGCAGCTTGTGGACGGGGGAAAAACTGTTTTTT.

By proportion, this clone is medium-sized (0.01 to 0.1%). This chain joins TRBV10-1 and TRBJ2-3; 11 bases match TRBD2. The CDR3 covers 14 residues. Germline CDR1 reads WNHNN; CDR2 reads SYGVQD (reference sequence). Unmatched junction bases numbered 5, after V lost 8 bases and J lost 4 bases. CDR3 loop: CASHSGRAPDTQYF. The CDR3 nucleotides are TGCGCCAGCCATAGCGGGAGGGCCCCAGATACGCAGTATTTT.

The CDR3 DNA is TGTGCCGGGGGGACGGCGAACACCGGGGAGCTGTTTTTT. It codes for CAGGTANTGELFF. The V and J genes are TRBV28 and TRBJ2-2, with D perhaps TRBD2 (6 bases). This CDR3 comprises 13 residues. V was trimmed by 11 bases and J by 0 bases, leaving 10 bases between them. Germline loops: CDR1 MDHEN, CDR2 SYDVKM.

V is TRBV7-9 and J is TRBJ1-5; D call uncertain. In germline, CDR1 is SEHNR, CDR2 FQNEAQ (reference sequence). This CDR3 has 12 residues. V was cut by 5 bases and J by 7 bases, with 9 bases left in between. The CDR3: CASSRPGQPQHF. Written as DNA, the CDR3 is TGTGCCAGCAGCCGACCGGGGCAGCCCCAGCATTTT. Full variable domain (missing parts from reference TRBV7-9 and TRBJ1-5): DTGVSQNPRHKITKRGQNVTFRCDPISEHNRLYWYRQTLGQGPEFLTYFQNEAQLEKSRLLSDRFSAERPKGSFSTLEIQRTEQGDSAMYLCASSRPGQPQHFGDGTRLSIL.

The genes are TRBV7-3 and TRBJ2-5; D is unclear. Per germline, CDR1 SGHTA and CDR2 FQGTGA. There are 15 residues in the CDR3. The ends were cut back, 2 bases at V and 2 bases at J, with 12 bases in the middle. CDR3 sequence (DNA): TGTGCCAGCAGCTTAGGACCGCGCCCACAAGAGACCCAGTACTTC. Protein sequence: CASSLGPRPQETQYF. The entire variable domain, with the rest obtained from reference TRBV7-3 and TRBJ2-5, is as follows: GAGVSQTPSNKVTEKGKYVELRCDPISGHTALYWYRQSLGQGPEFLIYFQGTGAADDSGLPNDRFFAVRPEGSVSTLKIQRTERGDSAVYLCASSLGPRPQETQYFGPGTRLLVL.

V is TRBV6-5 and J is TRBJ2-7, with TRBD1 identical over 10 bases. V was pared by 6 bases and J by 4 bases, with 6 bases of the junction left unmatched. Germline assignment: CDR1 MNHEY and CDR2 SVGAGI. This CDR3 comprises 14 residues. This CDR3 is CASRIPGQGYEQYF. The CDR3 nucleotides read TGTGCCAGCAGAATTCCGGGACAGGGGTACGAGCAGTACTTC.

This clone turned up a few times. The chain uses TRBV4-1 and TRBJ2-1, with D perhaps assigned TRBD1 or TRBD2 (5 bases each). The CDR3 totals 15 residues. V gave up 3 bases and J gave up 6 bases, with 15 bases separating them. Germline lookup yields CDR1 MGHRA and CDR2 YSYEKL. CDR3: CASSQTGTRINEQFF. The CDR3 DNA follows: TGCGCCAGCAGCCAGACCGGGACGCGGATCAATGAGCAGTTCTTC.

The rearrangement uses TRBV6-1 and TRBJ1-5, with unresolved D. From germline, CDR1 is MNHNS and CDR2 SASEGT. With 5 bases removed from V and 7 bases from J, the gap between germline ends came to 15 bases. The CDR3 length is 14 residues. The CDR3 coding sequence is TGTGCCAGCAGTAAGAGGCAGGTTCAACAGCCCCAGCATTTT. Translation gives CASSKRQVQQPQHF.

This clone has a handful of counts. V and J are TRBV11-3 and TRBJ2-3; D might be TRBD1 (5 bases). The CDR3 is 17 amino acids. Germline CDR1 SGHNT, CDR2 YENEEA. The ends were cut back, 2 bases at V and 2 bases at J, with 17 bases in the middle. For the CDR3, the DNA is TGTGCCAGCAGCTTACGTCTGGCCGCAGGGCCCACAGATACGCAGTATTTT. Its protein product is CASSLRLAAGPTDTQYF.

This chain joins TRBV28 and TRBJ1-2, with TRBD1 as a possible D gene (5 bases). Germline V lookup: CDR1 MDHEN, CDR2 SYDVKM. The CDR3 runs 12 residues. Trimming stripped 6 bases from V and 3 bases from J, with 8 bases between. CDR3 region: CASSTQDYGYTF. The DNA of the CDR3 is TGTGCCAGCAGCACACAGGACTATGGCTACACCTTC.

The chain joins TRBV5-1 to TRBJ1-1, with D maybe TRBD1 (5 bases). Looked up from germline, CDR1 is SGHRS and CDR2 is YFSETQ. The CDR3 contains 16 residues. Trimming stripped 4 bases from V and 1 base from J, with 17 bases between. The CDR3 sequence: CASSGHRGVGNTEAFF. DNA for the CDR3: TGCGCCAGCAGCGGGCATAGAGGGGTGGGGAACACTGAAGCTTTCTTT.

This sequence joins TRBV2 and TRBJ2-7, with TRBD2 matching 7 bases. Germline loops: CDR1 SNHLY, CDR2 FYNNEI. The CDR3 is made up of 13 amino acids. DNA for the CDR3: TGTGCAGGCGGAGCTAGCGGACTGCGGGAGCAGTACTTC. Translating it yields CAGGASGLREQYF. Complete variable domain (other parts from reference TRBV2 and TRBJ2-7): EPEVTQTPSHQVTQMGQEVILRCVPISNHLYFYWYRQILGQKVEFLVSFYNNEISEKSEIFDDQFSVERPDGSNFTLKIRSTKLEDSAMYFCAGGASGLREQYFGPGTRLTVT.

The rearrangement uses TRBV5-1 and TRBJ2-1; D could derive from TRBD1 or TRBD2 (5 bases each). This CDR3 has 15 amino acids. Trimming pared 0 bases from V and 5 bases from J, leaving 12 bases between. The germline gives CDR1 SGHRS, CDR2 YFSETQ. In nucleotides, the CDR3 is TGCGCCAGCAGCTTGGGCAGGGCGCGGGACAATGAGCAGTTCTTC. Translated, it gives CASSLGRARDNEQFF.

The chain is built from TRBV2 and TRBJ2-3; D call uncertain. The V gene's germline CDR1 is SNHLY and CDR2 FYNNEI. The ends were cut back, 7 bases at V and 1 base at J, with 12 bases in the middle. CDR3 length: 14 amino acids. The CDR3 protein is CASMLSSGTDTQYF. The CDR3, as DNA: TGTGCCAGCATGCTGAGCTCGGGCACAGATACGCAGTATTTT.

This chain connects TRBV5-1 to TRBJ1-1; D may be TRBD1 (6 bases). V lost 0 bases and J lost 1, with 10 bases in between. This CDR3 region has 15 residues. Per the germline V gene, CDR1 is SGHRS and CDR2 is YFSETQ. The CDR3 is CASSLDGGRNTEAFF. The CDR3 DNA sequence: TGCGCCAGCAGCTTGGATGGGGGGCGGAACACTGAAGCTTTCTTT.

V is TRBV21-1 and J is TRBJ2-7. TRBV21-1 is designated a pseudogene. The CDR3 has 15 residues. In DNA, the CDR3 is TGTGCCAGCAGCAAAGCCCCAGCAGCCACCTACGAGCAGTACTTC. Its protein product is CASSKAPAATYEQYF.

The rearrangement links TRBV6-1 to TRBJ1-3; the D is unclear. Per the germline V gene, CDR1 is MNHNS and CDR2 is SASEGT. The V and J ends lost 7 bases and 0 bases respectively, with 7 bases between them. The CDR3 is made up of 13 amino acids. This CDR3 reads CASIRDSGNTIYF. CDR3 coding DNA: TGTGCCAGCATCCGGGACTCTGGAAACACCATATATTTT.

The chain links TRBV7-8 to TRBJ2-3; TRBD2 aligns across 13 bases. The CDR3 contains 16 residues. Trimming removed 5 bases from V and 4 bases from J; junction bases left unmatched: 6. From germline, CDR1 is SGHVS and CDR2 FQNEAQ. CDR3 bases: TGTGCCAGCAGCCTAAGGACTAGCGGGAGCGCAGATACGCAGTATTTT. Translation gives CASSLRTSGSADTQYF.

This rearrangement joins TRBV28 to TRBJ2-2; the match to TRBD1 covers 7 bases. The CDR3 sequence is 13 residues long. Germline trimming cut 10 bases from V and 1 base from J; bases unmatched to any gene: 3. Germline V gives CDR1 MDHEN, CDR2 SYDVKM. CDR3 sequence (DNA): TGTGCCACTCGGGACAGGAACACCGGGGAGCTGTTTTTT. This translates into CATRDRNTGELFF.

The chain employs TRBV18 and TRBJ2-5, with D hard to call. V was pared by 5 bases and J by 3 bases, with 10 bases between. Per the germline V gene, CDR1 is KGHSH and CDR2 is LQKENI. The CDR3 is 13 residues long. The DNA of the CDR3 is TGTGCCAGCTCAACCACCAAGGAAGAGACCCAGTACTTC. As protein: CASSTTKEETQYF. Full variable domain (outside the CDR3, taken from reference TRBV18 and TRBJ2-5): NAGVMQNPRHLVRRRGQEARLRCSPMKGHSHVYWYRQLPEEGLKFMVYLQKENIIDESGMPKERFSAEFPKEGPSILRIQQVVRGDSAAYFCASSTTKEETQYFGPGTRLLVL.

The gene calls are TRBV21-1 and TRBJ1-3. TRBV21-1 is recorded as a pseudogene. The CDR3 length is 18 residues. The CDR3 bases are TGTGCCAGCAGCAAAGTATTCGGTTGTAGGTGCTCTGGAAACACCATATATTTT. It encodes CASSKVFGCRCSGNTIYF.

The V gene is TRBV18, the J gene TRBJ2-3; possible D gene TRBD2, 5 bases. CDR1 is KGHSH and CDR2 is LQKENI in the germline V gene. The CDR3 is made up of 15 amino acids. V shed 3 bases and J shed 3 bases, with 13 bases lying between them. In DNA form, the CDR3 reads TGTGCCAGCTCACCCCGCAGCCTAGCAACAGATACGCAGTATTTT. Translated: CASSPRSLATDTQYF.

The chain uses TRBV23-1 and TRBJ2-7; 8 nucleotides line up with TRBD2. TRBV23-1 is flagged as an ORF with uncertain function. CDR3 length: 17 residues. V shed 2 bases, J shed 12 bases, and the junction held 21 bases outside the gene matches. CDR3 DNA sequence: TGCGCCAGCAGTCAAAGGGGGGGAAGTAGCGGGGCTGAGGGCCCGTACTTC. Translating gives CASSQRGGSSGAEGPYF.

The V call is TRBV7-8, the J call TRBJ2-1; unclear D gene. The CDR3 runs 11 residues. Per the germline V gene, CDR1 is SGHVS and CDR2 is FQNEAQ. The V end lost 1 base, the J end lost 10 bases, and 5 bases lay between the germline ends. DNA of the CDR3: TGTGCCAGCAGCTTAGTGGGAGAGCAGTTCTTC. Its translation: CASSLVGEQFF.

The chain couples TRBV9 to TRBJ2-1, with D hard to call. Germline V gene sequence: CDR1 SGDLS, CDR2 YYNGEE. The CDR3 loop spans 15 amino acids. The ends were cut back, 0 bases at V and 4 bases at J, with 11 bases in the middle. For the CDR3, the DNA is TGTGCCAGCAGCGTAGCATCTGACCCTTACAATGAGCAGTTCTTC. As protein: CASSVASDPYNEQFF.

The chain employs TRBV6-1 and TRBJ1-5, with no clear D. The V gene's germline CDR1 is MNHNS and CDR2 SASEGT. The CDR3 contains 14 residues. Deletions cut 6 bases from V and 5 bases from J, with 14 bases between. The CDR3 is CASSEPRSDQPQHF. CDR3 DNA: TGTGCCAGCAGCGAACCCCGTTCCGATCAGCCCCAGCATTTT.

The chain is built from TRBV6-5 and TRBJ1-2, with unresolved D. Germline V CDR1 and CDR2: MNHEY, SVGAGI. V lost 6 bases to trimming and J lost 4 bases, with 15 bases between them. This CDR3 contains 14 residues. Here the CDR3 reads CASRGLGETYGYTF. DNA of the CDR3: TGTGCCAGCAGAGGACTCGGGGAAACCTATGGCTACACCTTC.